This TCR beta chain was recovered during a study of cytomegalovirus exposure and HLA in healthy donors. Background on the study: One earlier analysis, a look at 150 million to 200 million T cells, found about 100 million unique TCR beta sequences.

It was with 60 Vbeta and 13 Jbeta primers that the PCR ran. Clones were read by immunoSEQ multiplex PCR, and TCRdb kept only the in-frame ones, dropping some. The table shows 250,000 to 350,000 clones, with roughly 90% occurring only once. The CDR3 runs 14 residues. CDR1 ENHRY and CDR2 SYGVKD come from the germline V gene. Trimming at V came to 4 bases and at J to 4 bases, leaving 2 bases not matched to a gene. Note on this clone: Its specificity is unknown.

Notes on the study in general: Productive status was seen about 87% or about 30% of the time for most TCR beta V segments in an earlier analysis. What was likely a sequencing artifact was a cluster of highly shared sequence variants. Both high specificity and high sensitivity reportedly marked the classifier's diagnosis of cytomegalovirus status.

The clonotype was recovered from a man aged 35-49 years in good health and CMV-seropositive. Material for sequencing was PBMCs. This rearrangement joins TRBV10-3 to TRBJ1-1, with 11 bases that match TRBD1. CDR3: CAISGDRGSTEAFF. CDR3 nucleotide sequence: TGTGCCATCAGTGGGGACAGGGGGAGCACTGAAGCTTTCTTT.